This T cell receptor (beta chain) was identified in a study of molecular identifiers for immune sequencing clone quantification (dated by TCRdb to 2016 to 2019). Describing the broader study: In a replicate experiment, RNA from around 20,000 or 100,000 naive CD8 T cells was split into five aliquots, four of which were sequenced. This methods study benchmarked molecular-identifier clustering-based TCR repertoire sequencing (MIDCIRS) and TCR RNA copy counting, using CD8 T cells to do so.

Broader findings and caveats from the paper: Modeling gave about three recovered TCR RNA copies per cell versus 7.5 to 10 by digital PCR, implying 25% to 30% capture efficiency. Spiked-in Jurkat TCR RNA (approximately 10 copies' worth), which is not part of the donor repertoire, was contained in the naive libraries. Highly expanded clone sizes could be underestimated because identical TCR molecules may share a barcode. Spiked-in Jurkat TCR RNA equivalent to a single cell was reported to be detectable even among 980,000 or so naive CD8 T cells. When barcode sub-clustering was not used, chimeric consensus sequences inflated TCR diversity, with chimeras reaching as high as 47%. In CMV-specific effector cells, clones with more than 20 RNA copies contained over 99% of molecules, whereas in naive cells such clones contained under 1% of molecules.

Libraries were made using PCR. TCRdb records Illumina HiSeq 4000 as the sequencer. Bulk TCR libraries were made following a previously described method, with the TCR primers given in Table S5. The Qiagen AllPrep DNA/RNA kit was used to purify total RNA. Before analysis, reads from multiple sequencing runs of the same library were pooled. The study's own analysis went as follows. Reads were retained only if the reads had an exact TCR constant sequence, and the retained reads were trimmed to 150 nt and grouped according to their 12-nt molecular barcodes. Within each barcode group, reads were sub-clustered at a 15% Levenshtein threshold, and quality-weighted consensus sequences were built per RNA molecule. Non-functional sequences were discarded, and so were lower-count sequences lying one edit away from another sequence. On the basis of fitting two negative binomial distributions, barcode sub-clusters with fewer than 20% of the maximum read count were discarded. TCRdb handled the public reads itself, with Q25 trimming in fastp and clone calling in MiXCR, and kept productive beta chains. Rows matching on CDR3 protein sequence are summarized as one entry with the most common DNA and genes. TCRdb's processing, not the study's, gives the V and J calls here. The sample profile shows over 55,000 distinct CDR3 sequences; about 17% of them were found once. Approximately 1.4% of the sample is held by the ten biggest clonotypes.

Libraries of naive CD8 T cells were built from about 20,000 to 1,000,000 sorted cells, with 10%, 30% or 50% of the purified RNA used. Naive CD8 T cells, defined as CD8+CD4-CCR7+CD45RA+, were FACS-sorted into RLT Plus buffer on a BD FACSAria II. To test detection sensitivity, Jurkat RNA equivalent to more than 8 TCR copies was spiked into samples of about 19,000-1,100,000 naive CD8 T cells. CD8 T cells were enriched with RosetteSep CD8+ T Cell Enrichment Cocktail and Ficoll-Paque, followed by ACK red cell lysis. The germline V gene (reference sequence) provides CDR1 GTSNPN and CDR2 SVGIG. V is cut by 5 bases and J by 3 bases, and the space between the germline ends is 14 bases. From the cysteine up to the phenylalanine, the CDR3 has a length of 13 residues. Only the CDR3 region is kept as DNA, spanning 39 bases read in frame from base 1. This clonotype was seen many times. The antigen it binds to is not known. No base qualities exist here, and no much larger clone lies one base off it.

The sequence came from a human donor in good health. Some libraries in this study had Jurkat cell RNA spiked in. The sequenced sample consisted of naive CD8+ T cells from blood, with Jurkat cell RNA spiked in. The sample's cell subset or site label, decoded: FACS-sorted CD8+CD4-CCR7+CD45RA+ naive T cells. Rearrangement joined TRBV30 to TRBJ2-7; the D call could be TRBD1 or TRBD2, with each sharing 6 bases. CDR3 loop: CAWEGGYIYEQYF. The nucleotide sequence is given as TGTGCCTGGGAGGGGGGCTACATCTACGAGCAGTACTTC.